The clone carrying this T cell receptor beta chain was seen more than once but under ten times. Antigen unknown. The data were obtained in a study of shared clonotypes between healthy human individuals. Overall study: The donor group consisted of two women and a few men, aged 18 to 49. Findings and caveats of the study: Despite large depth, rarefaction showed incomplete sorted-subset sequencing. Expectations were that clonotype sharing among donors would be affected by sequencing depth.

Each cell subset's genomic DNA was divided evenly among several immunoSEQ plates. Profiling relied on immunoSEQ multiplex PCR, and the TCRdb table lists in-frame clones only, not all of them. The repertoire consists of more than 150,000 clones, with just under 95% occurring once and the leading ten covering 0.067%. The CDR3 runs to 14 residues. The V gene end was trimmed by 5 bases and the J gene end by 0 bases; junction bases not matched to a gene: 4. Per germline, CDR1 MNHEY and CDR2 SMNVEV (reference sequence). The sequence came from a woman in her thirties in good health. The specimen sequenced was naive CD4+ T cells sorted from blood. Subset: CD45RA+ positively selected. J is TRBJ2-7 and V is TRBV27; the match to TRBD2 covers 7 bases. DNA of the CDR3: TGTGCCAGCAGTCCTAGCGGACTCTCCTACGAGCAGTACTTC. Its protein is CASSPSGLSYEQYF.